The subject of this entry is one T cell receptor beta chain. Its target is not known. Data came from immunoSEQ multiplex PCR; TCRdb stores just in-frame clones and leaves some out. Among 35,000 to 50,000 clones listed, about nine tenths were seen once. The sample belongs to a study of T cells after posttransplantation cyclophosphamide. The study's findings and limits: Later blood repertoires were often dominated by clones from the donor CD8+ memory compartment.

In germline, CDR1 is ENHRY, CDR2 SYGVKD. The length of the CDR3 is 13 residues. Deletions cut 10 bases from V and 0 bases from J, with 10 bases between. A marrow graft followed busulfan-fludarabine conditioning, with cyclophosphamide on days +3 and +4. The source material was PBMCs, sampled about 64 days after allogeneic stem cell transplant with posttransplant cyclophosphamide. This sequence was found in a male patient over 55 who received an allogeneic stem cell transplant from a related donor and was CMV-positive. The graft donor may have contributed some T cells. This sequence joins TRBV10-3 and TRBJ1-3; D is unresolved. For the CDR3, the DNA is TGTGCCAGTGAGGCGGTCTCTGGAAACACCATATATTTT. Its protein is CASEAVSGNTIYF.